The TCR beta chain under discussion was sequenced for a study of T cells after yellow fever vaccination. The CDR3 totals 14 residues. Germline values: CDR1 SGDLS, CDR2 YYNGEE. V was clipped by 5 bases and J by 0 bases, with 12 bases between them. TCRdb reprocessed the 5' RACE reads via MiXCR and lists one record per CDR3 protein. Of 120,000 or so distinct CDR3 sequences listed, 13% to 15% were seen once; the top ten hold roughly 47%. The table lists this clonotype with a count of one. The chain has TRBV9 and TRBJ2-7; D ambiguous. This TCR was recovered from a man between 18 and 35 years old who received the YFV17D yellow fever vaccine. The sample consisted of CD8+ T cells sorted from PBMCs, taken 5 days after the yellow fever booster vaccination. CDR3 coding DNA: TGTGCCAGCAGTGAAACACCAAACTCCTACGAGCAGTACGTC. Translating gives CASSETPNSYEQYV.